This TCR beta chain was obtained from a study of TIL therapy for anti-PD-1-resistant metastatic lung cancer (dated by TCRdb to about 2021). For context, the study as a whole: Tumors were harvested prior to any PD-1/PD-L1 blockade, after which nivolumab was administered to patients, and lymphodepletion, expanded TIL infusion and IL-2 were given to patients who progressed. T cell receptor beta sequencing of tumor and peripheral blood served to follow clonotypes across the tumor, the expanded TIL product, and serial blood samples. A median non-synonymous tumor mutation burden of more than 1.2 mutations per megabase was determined across the cohort by whole-exome sequencing. The cohort was predominantly lung adenocarcinoma, with four EGFR-mutant and two ALK-rearranged tumors, and half of patients were current or former smokers. Enrolled patients had a median age of about 53 years (range about 38-85) and a median tumor PD-L1 proportion score of under 7%. What the study reported, not specific to this receptor: The study protocol defined all tumor marker inferences as exploratory. Generalizability was limited because the cohort was highly selected, with more treatment-naive, never-smoker and oncogene-addicted patients included than is typical. Clonotypes from the infused TIL partially replaced the baseline peripheral repertoire and then declined over months, and persistence showed no apparent association with response.

This clone has only a few counts. It has no known antigen specificity. No base qualities exist here, and no much larger clone lies one base off it. TCR beta CDR3 regions were amplified from genomic DNA by bias-controlled multiplex PCR with the immunoSEQ v3 hsTCRB kit. An Illumina NextSeq 500 was used to sequence the TCR libraries, reaching roughly 1.8 million read pairs at survey level or about 4.5-6 million at deep level. Under the source paper's analysis protocol: The immunoSEQ Analyzer software assigned V, D and J genes, filtered out non-productive sequences, and reported clonality. Repertoires were compared by productive Simpson clonality and by the Morisita overlap index of productive TRB rearrangements between infused TIL and blood. Absolute clonotype counts in blood were estimated as lymphocyte count times CD3+ fraction times the clone's productive frequency. Drawn from immuneACCESS, this table holds only the in-frame rearrangements with V and J called that TCRdb kept. Clones are partly lost; checked studies trace under half to an unresolved V gene and leave the rest unexplained. That table is the source of V, J and clone size, and D and trimming were worked out from the DNA. This sample lists over 15,000 clones; about 75% were detected once. The top ten clonotypes cover 7.4% of the sample.

Counted from cysteine to phenylalanine, this CDR3 has 15 amino acids. Left in the record is the CDR3 DNA by itself, 45 bases read in frame from the first base. Relative to germline, V is missing 6 bases and J is missing 2 bases, with 7 bases of the junction outside any gene match. As encoded in the germline V gene, CDR1 is KGHSH while CDR2 is LQKENI. Taken with the paper, the label for time point translates to: pre-treatment sample, taken before nivolumab and TIL therapy. Adults with stage 4 NSCLC were enrolled in a dual-center phase I trial from late 2017 to early 2020. The samples were drawn from an open-label, single-arm phase I trial testing tumor-infiltrating lymphocyte therapy combined with nivolumab in advanced non-small cell lung cancer. Blood mononuclear cells from EDTA tubes were isolated by Ficoll gradient, snap-frozen as pellets, and DNA was extracted with a Qiagen mini-prep kit.

The sequenced sample was blood, obtained at baseline. The rearrangement joined TRBV18 to TRBJ1-3; 7 junctional bases match TRBD1. This sequence was found in a person between 30 and 80 years old with non-small cell lung cancer. The nucleotide sequence is TGTGCCAGCTCCAAAGCTCAGGGGGCTGGAAACACCATATATTTT. Translated, it gives CASSKAQGAGNTIYF.